This passage covers 4 T cell receptor beta chains from one sample sequenced in a study of lymphopenia after photon versus proton radiotherapy. Sequenced by immunoSEQ multiplex PCR; TCRdb stores in-frame clones only, minus some. The sample has 65,000 to 90,000 clones; less than 95% are singletons. The sequences come from peripheral blood, collected from a patient treated with photon-based radiotherapy. These receptors all stem from a woman in her thirties or forties with cholangiocarcinoma.

This clone was seen a single time. This rearrangement joins TRBV5-1 to TRBJ2-7; 7 nucleotides agree with TRBD1. Germline V gene lookup returns CDR1 SGHRS and CDR2 YFSETQ. V lost 0 bases, J lost 4 bases, and 10 bases stayed unmatched. This CDR3 has 16 amino acids. The chain's CDR3 is CASSLADRPIAYEQYF. Here the CDR3 DNA reads TGCGCCAGCAGCTTGGCGGACAGGCCTATTGCGTACGAGCAGTACTTC. Filled out from reference TRBV5-1 and TRBJ2-7, the complete variable domain reads KAGVTQTPRYLIKTRGQQVTLSCSPISGHRSVSWYQQTPGQGLQFLFEYFSETQRNKGNFPGRFSGRQFSNSRSEMNVSTLELGDSALYLCASSLADRPIAYEQYFGPGTRLTVT.

The chain links TRBV5-4 to TRBJ1-3; D is possibly TRBD1 (5 bases). The CDR3 sequence is 18 residues long. Germline V gene lookup returns CDR1 SGHNT and CDR2 YYREEE (reference sequence). Trimming took 0 bases from V and 0 from J, leaving 16 bases between them. The CDR3 is CASSLAGGVISSGNTIYF. The CDR3, as DNA: TGTGCCAGCAGCTTGGCCGGGGGGGTAATAAGCTCTGGAAACACCATATATTTT. The full variable domain, with the rest looked up from reference TRBV5-4 and TRBJ1-3, is ETGVTQSPTHLIKTRGQQVTLRCSSQSGHNTVSWYQQALGQGPQFIFQYYREEENGRGNFPPRFSGLQFPNYSSELNVNALELDDSALYLCASSLAGGVISSGNTIYFGEGSWLTVV.

The chain links TRBV11-3 to TRBJ2-3; D gene unclear. The CDR3 is 12 residues long. V was shortened by 4 bases and J by 6 bases, with 8 bases between the two germline ends. Germline values: CDR1 SGHNT, CDR2 YENEEA. The CDR3 region has the DNA TGTGCCAGCAGCTCCCCTATGGATACGCAGTATTTT. Encoded protein: CASSSPMDTQYF.

V gene TRBV9 combines with J gene TRBJ1-1; 10 bases align to TRBD1. Germline trimming cut 0 bases from V and 3 bases from J; bases unmatched to any gene: 17. CDR3 length: 20 residues. The germline V gene encodes CDR1 SGDLS and CDR2 YYNGEE. For the CDR3, the DNA is TGTGCCAGCAGCGTAGGGGACAGGGGCGGATCGACCGAAGCGGACACTGAAGCTTTCTTT. Translating it yields CASSVGDRGGSTEADTEAFF. The full variable domain, rest sourced from reference TRBV9 and TRBJ1-1, is DSGVTQTPKHLITATGQRVTLRCSPRSGDLSVYWYQQSLDQGLQFLIQYYNGEERAKGNILERFSAQQFPDLHSELNLSSLELGDSALYFCASSVGDRGGSTEADTEAFFGQGTRLTVV.